The 25 T cell receptor beta chains listed next were all sequenced from one sample in a study of memory CD4+ T cells and cytomegalovirus serostatus. Single viable CD3+CD4+CD8-CD45RO+ cells were sorted as the memory CD4+ T cells. Libraries were prepared by immunoSEQ multiplex PCR; TCRdb keeps only in-frame clonotypes and omits some of them. The sample yields 35,000 to 55,000 clones, 76% seen once. Sequenced material: memory CD4+ T cells from blood. These receptors were taken from an adult in good health and CMV-seronegative.

The rearrangement links TRBV28 to TRBJ2-7; no definite D call. The V gene lost 2 bases and the J gene lost 4 bases, with 6 bases spanning the gap. This CDR3 comprises 12 residues. Per germline, CDR1 MDHEN and CDR2 SYDVKM. The CDR3 DNA reads TGTGCCAGCAGTTTACCCAGATACGAGCAGTACTTC. This gives the protein CASSLPRYEQYF.

V gene TRBV2 combines with J gene TRBJ1-6; possibly TRBD1 for D (5 bases). The CDR3 extends over 18 amino acids. V shed 3 bases and J shed 7 bases, with 22 bases lying between them. CDR1 and CDR2 from the germline V gene are SNHLY and FYNNEI. The CDR3 spells CASSEGPGRGGWNSPLHF. CDR3 nucleotide sequence: TGTGCCAGCAGTGAGGGACCGGGACGAGGCGGTTGGAATTCACCCCTCCACTTT.

The J gene is TRBJ1-1, the V gene TRBV11-3, with D hard to call. Germline CDR1 and CDR2: SGHNT and YENEEA. V lost 10 bases and J lost 1, with 13 bases in between. The CDR3 has 13 residues. This chain's CDR3 is CATNQGPNTEAFF. The CDR3 DNA reads as TGTGCCACTAATCAAGGTCCGAACACTGAAGCTTTCTTT.

The chain combines TRBV7-2 with TRBJ1-1; D gene uncertain. The CDR3 has 13 residues. V shed 11 bases and J shed 3 bases, with 16 bases lying between them. Germline CDR1 is SGHTA and CDR2 is FQGNSA. The CDR3 spells CASAAAWDTEAFF. CDR3 nucleotides: TGTGCCTCGGCGGCAGCCTGGGACACTGAAGCTTTCTTT.

The chain uses TRBV11-3 and TRBJ2-7; a weak D match, TRBD1 (6 bases). Germline V lookup: CDR1 SGHNT, CDR2 YENEEA. There are 16 residues in the CDR3. V lost 5 bases to trimming and J lost 0 bases, with 17 bases between them. This CDR3 is CASSPGGSRASYEQYF. The CDR3 bases are TGTGCCAGCAGCCCTGGGGGCAGTCGAGCCTCCTACGAGCAGTACTTC.

The chain couples TRBV5-5 to TRBJ1-2; TRBD1 matches 9 bases. The CDR3 has 14 residues. V lost 4 bases to trimming and J lost 4 bases; unmatched junction nucleotides: 5. Germline V gives CDR1 SGHKS, CDR2 YYEKEE (reference sequence). The CDR3 is CASSNTGQGYGYTF. For the CDR3, the DNA is TGTGCCAGCAGCAACACGGGACAGGGCTATGGCTACACCTTC.

The chain combines TRBV30 with TRBJ1-5; tentatively, D is TRBD1 (6 bases). The V gene lost 1 base and the J gene lost 4 bases, with 14 bases spanning the gap. Germline CDR1 GTSNPN, CDR2 SVGIG (reference sequence). CDR3 length: 15 amino acids. CDR3 loop: CAWSAFGGQNQPQHF. CDR3 nucleotides: TGTGCCTGGAGTGCATTCGGGGGGCAGAATCAGCCCCAGCATTTT.

The chain joins TRBV28 to TRBJ1-6; weak D call: TRBD1 (6 bases). In germline, CDR1 is MDHEN, CDR2 SYDVKM. There are 14 residues in the CDR3. The ends were cut back, 4 bases at V and 7 bases at J, with 11 bases in the middle. The CDR3 coding sequence is TGTGCCAGCAGTTCCCCAGGGACAAATTCACCCCTCCACTTT. Translation: CASSSPGTNSPLHF.

The gene calls are TRBV6-5 and TRBJ1-2; D is possibly TRBD1 (5 bases). CDR1 and CDR2 from the germline V gene are MNHEY and SVGAGI. CDR3 length: 13 amino acids. Trimming pared 6 bases from V and 5 bases from J, leaving 13 bases between. In DNA form, the CDR3 reads TGTGCCAGCAGCCCAGGGTCGGTGTATGGCTACACCTTC. Protein product: CASSPGSVYGYTF.

V gene TRBV10-3 combines with J gene TRBJ2-7; D call uncertain. CDR3 length: 13 amino acids. Per germline, CDR1 ENHRY and CDR2 SYGVKD. V was clipped by 7 bases and J by 4 bases, with 14 bases between them. The CDR3 DNA follows: TGTGCCATCAAACGCGATATAGATTACGAGCAGTACTTC. This encodes CAIKRDIDYEQYF.

This clone was observed once. The V gene is TRBV10-3, the J gene TRBJ2-3; 12 bases map to TRBD2. Germline lookup yields CDR1 ENHRY and CDR2 SYGVKD. The CDR3 spans 14 residues. V shed 8 bases, J shed 5 bases, and the junction held 5 bases outside the gene matches. This CDR3 reads CAIGTSGRGDTQYF. The CDR3 DNA reads as TGTGCCATCGGGACTAGCGGGCGGGGAGATACGCAGTATTTT.

This clone was observed a handful of times. The rearrangement joins TRBV7-9 to TRBJ2-1; 9 bases are a match to TRBD1. The CDR3 runs 19 residues. V lost 5 bases, J lost 4 bases, and 18 bases stayed unmatched. Germline values: CDR1 SEHNR, CDR2 FQNEAQ (reference sequence). The DNA of the CDR3 is TGTGCCAGCAGCGCCCTATATCCGAGCCGGGACAGGGCATACAATGAGCAGTTCTTC. Protein product: CASSALYPSRDRAYNEQFF.

The chain employs TRBV5-1 and TRBJ2-5; 7 bases match TRBD1. The CDR3 extends over 14 amino acids. CDR1 and CDR2 from the germline V gene are SGHRS and YFSETQ. V lost 2 bases, J lost 6 bases, and 7 bases stayed unmatched. CDR3 nucleotides: TGCGCCAGCAGCTTCGGGACAGAGCAAAAGACCCAGTACTTC. Its protein is CASSFGTEQKTQYF.

V is TRBV2 and J is TRBJ2-7; D remains unclear. In germline, CDR1 is SNHLY, CDR2 FYNNEI. Trimming removed 3 bases at V and 5 bases at J, with 14 bases between. This CDR3 is built from 14 residues. Written as DNA, the CDR3 is TGTGCCAGCAGTGATACGGGTTTCGCGGACGAGCAGTACTTC. Translated: CASSDTGFADEQYF. The full variable domain, completed using reference TRBV2 and TRBJ2-7, is EPEVTQTPSHQVTQMGQEVILRCVPISNHLYFYWYRQILGQKVEFLVSFYNNEISEKSEIFDDQFSVERPDGSNFTLKIRSTKLEDSAMYFCASSDTGFADEQYFGPGTRLTVT.

CDR3 sequence (DNA): TGTGCCAGCAGCCTAGGGTACCGCGACGGGGAGACCCAGTACTTC. Amino acid sequence: CASSLGYRDGETQYF. The gene calls are TRBV7-3 and TRBJ2-5; D unclear. V lost 5 bases, J lost 5 bases, and 18 bases lay in between. The CDR3 is made up of 15 amino acids. The germline gives CDR1 SGHTA, CDR2 FQGTGA.

This clone was detected only a few times. The V gene is TRBV30, the J gene TRBJ1-2; D remains unclear. The V end lost 8 bases, the J end lost 4 bases, and 14 bases lay between the germline ends. The CDR3 consists of 12 residues. The germline gives CDR1 GTSNPN, CDR2 SVGIG (reference sequence). This chain's CDR3 is CALEQDGYGYTF. CDR3 bases: TGTGCCCTGGAGCAGGACGGCTATGGCTACACCTTC.

The CDR3 region has the DNA TGTGCCAGCTCACCACCGTTGGCGGGGAGCGCTGAAGCTTTCTTT. It is translated as CASSPPLAGSAEAFF. This chain uses TRBV18 with TRBJ1-1; D is unclear. The germline V gene has CDR1 KGHSH and CDR2 LQKENI. Trimming shortened V by 0 bases and J by 6 bases, and 14 bases separated the two germline ends. CDR3 size: 15 residues.

The CDR3 loop is CATSRDGHIQETQYF. CDR3 bases: TGTGCCACCAGCAGAGATGGACATATCCAAGAGACCCAGTACTTC. V usage is TRBV15 and J usage is TRBJ2-5; perhaps TRBD1 as D (5 bases). The CDR3 has 15 amino acids. The germline V gene encodes CDR1 LNHNV and CDR2 YYDKDF (reference sequence). Trimming pared 0 bases from V and 1 base from J, leaving 9 bases between. Full variable domain (outside the CDR3, taken from reference TRBV15 and TRBJ2-5): DAMVIQNPRYQVTQFGKPVTLSCSQTLNHNVMYWYQQKSSQAPKLLFHYYDKDFNNEADTPDNFQSRRPNTSFCFLDIRSPGLGDTAMYLCATSRDGHIQETQYFGPGTRLLVL.

This clone qualifies as medium-sized. The V gene is TRBV2, the J gene TRBJ1-2; 8 bases map to TRBD1. V lost 7 bases to trimming and J lost 2 bases; unmatched junction nucleotides: 3. This CDR3 spans 13 amino acids. Per germline, CDR1 SNHLY and CDR2 FYNNEI. CDR3 DNA sequence: TGTGCCAGCACTCGGGACAGGAACTATGGCTACACCTTC. It specifies CASTRDRNYGYTF. Full variable domain (rest looked up from reference TRBV2 and TRBJ1-2): EPEVTQTPSHQVTQMGQEVILRCVPISNHLYFYWYRQILGQKVEFLVSFYNNEISEKSEIFDDQFSVERPDGSNFTLKIRSTKLEDSAMYFCASTRDRNYGYTFGSGTRLTVV.

This clone was observed once. The rearrangement uses TRBV5-5 and TRBJ2-3; D unclear. V gave up 0 bases and J gave up 9 bases, with 11 bases separating them. This CDR3 is built from 13 residues. Germline V gives CDR1 SGHKS, CDR2 YYEKEE (reference sequence). This CDR3 reads CASSLEGYWTQYF. CDR3 DNA: TGTGCCAGCAGCTTGGAAGGATATTGGACGCAGTATTTT.

The V gene is TRBV5-6, the J gene TRBJ1-6; D not certain. Germline values: CDR1 SGHDT, CDR2 YYEEEE. V lost 6 bases to trimming and J lost 14 bases, with 27 bases between them. The length of the CDR3 is 16 residues. CDR3 in DNA: TGTGCCAGCACCTCAAGGACCGCCAGTGGGAGTATGGCCCTCCACTTT. Protein product: CASTSRTASGSMALHF.

J is TRBJ2-7 and V is TRBV6-6; TRBD2 agrees at 11 bases. There are 13 residues in the CDR3. The V gene end was trimmed by 10 bases and the J gene end by 5 bases; junction bases not matched to a gene: 7. Germline V CDR1 and CDR2: MNHNY, SVGAGI (reference sequence). CDR3 nucleotides: TGTGCCACCACCCTAGCGGGGGGCCACGAGCAGTACTTC. This translates into CATTLAGGHEQYF.

The rearrangement uses TRBV6-5 and TRBJ1-4, with D possibly matching TRBD1 (5 bases). The CDR3 length is 14 residues. Germline loops: CDR1 MNHEY, CDR2 SVGAGI. V was clipped by 0 bases and J by 8 bases, with 10 bases between them. The chain's CDR3 is CASSYSRGGEKLFF. CDR3 nucleotide sequence: TGTGCCAGCAGTTACTCGAGGGGTGGCGAAAAACTGTTTTTT.

The V gene is TRBV6-1, the J gene TRBJ2-6; the D gene could be TRBD1 or TRBD2 (5 bases each). This CDR3 has 15 amino acids. Trimming cost V 8 bases and J 0 bases, with 11 bases left between them. CDR1 and CDR2 from the germline V gene are MNHNS and SASEGT. Here the CDR3 reads CASRRGDSGANVLTF. Written as DNA, the CDR3 is TGTGCCAGCCGTAGAGGGGACTCTGGGGCCAACGTCCTGACTTTC.

The chain combines TRBV10-3 with TRBJ1-1; 9 nucleotides align to TRBD1. The junction had 9 bases not matched to a gene; V was cut back by 7 bases and J by 6 bases. The V gene's germline CDR1 is ENHRY and CDR2 SYGVKD. The CDR3 covers 14 residues. The CDR3 nucleotides read TGTGCCATCACCGGGACAGGGATTGGAGCTGAAGCTTTCTTT. This translates into CAITGTGIGAEAFF.